These T cell receptor beta chains were read from a single sample in a study of T cells expressing NK-cell markers. For each CDR3 protein, TCRdb gives one entry from its re-call of the 5' RACE reads, without DNA. This sample's clone table lists hundreds of thousands of distinct CDR3 sequences. Sequences were obtained from blood T cells: a sorted CD56 or NKG2C T cell subset, CD4+ or CD8+ T cells, or bulk PBMC T cells (not recorded which). Receptors originate from a man aged 18-75 years in good health. Each CDR3 is given with its conserved first and last residue. Each record gives: V gene, J gene, CDR3 protein.

V gene: TRBV28; J gene: TRBJ1-1; CDR3 protein: CASSSYSRPAFF
V gene: TRBV7-2; J gene: TRBJ2-5; CDR3 protein: CASSSPLRRGTQYF
V gene: TRBV14; J gene: TRBJ2-7; CDR3 protein: CASSQRGLVDEQYF
V gene: TRBV20-1; J gene: TRBJ1-3; CDR3 protein: CSADSTGSGNTIYF
V gene: TRBV4-1; J gene: TRBJ2-5; CDR3 protein: CASSQEGVRDQETQYF
V gene: TRBV7-2; J gene: TRBJ2-7; CDR3 protein: CASSLAGGLTYEQYF
V gene: TRBV6-1; J gene: TRBJ1-1; CDR3 protein: CASSEAATWGTNTEAFF
V gene: TRBV2; J gene: TRBJ2-3; CDR3 protein: CASSGQGALTQYF
V gene: TRBV5-1; J gene: TRBJ2-7; CDR3 protein: CASRPTSGGDSYEQYF
V gene: TRBV5-1; J gene: TRBJ1-1; CDR3 protein: CASIGTGDRSMNTEAFF
V gene: TRBV4-1; J gene: TRBJ2-5; CDR3 protein: CASSHGQGGQETQYF
V gene: TRBV5-1; J gene: TRBJ1-2; CDR3 protein: CASSLASGQNYGYTF
V gene: TRBV30; J gene: TRBJ2-7; CDR3 protein: CAWSADRAYEQYF
V gene: TRBV20-1; J gene: TRBJ1-1; CDR3 protein: CSARKHSGNTEAFF
V gene: TRBV6-4; J gene: TRBJ1-5; CDR3 protein: CASSDLWGLKSWQPQHF
V gene: TRBV3-1; J gene: TRBJ2-7; CDR3 protein: CASSQARTSSYEQYF
V gene: TRBV15; J gene: TRBJ2-3; CDR3 protein: CATSRVWEISTDTQYF
V gene: TRBV27; J gene: TRBJ2-5; CDR3 protein: CASAVGAGRARGQETQYF
V gene: TRBV12-3/TRBV12-4; J gene: TRBJ2-3; CDR3 protein: CASSSRTGRQYF
V gene: TRBV29-1; J gene: TRBJ2-7; CDR3 protein: CSVAADSYEQYF
V gene: TRBV2; J gene: TRBJ2-2; CDR3 protein: CASSEAALAGAPPGELFF
V gene: TRBV11-1; J gene: TRBJ2-3; CDR3 protein: CASSFGADTQYF
V gene: TRBV30; J gene: TRBJ2-1; CDR3 protein: CAWARDSGSYNEQFF
V gene: TRBV7-2; J gene: TRBJ1-6; CDR3 protein: CASSLVRVSDDNSPLHF
V gene: TRBV28; J gene: TRBJ2-1; CDR3 protein: CASSLRVRGKGEQFF
V gene: TRBV20-1; J gene: TRBJ1-5; CDR3 protein: CSAGQVYGNQPQHF
V gene: TRBV12-3/TRBV12-4; J gene: TRBJ2-1; CDR3 protein: CASSFEVGLGSYNEQFF
V gene: TRBV10-3; J gene: TRBJ2-5; CDR3 protein: CAISESTSGGVYQETQYF
V gene: TRBV12-3/TRBV12-4; J gene: TRBJ2-3; CDR3 protein: CASSPRGRRGGVDTQYF
V gene: TRBV12-3/TRBV12-4; J gene: TRBJ1-2; CDR3 protein: CASSQQGAKNYGYTF
V gene: TRBV27; J gene: TRBJ2-5; CDR3 protein: CASRRGFQETQYF
V gene: TRBV5-1; J gene: TRBJ1-1; CDR3 protein: CASSRGRVAFF
V gene: TRBV6-5; J gene: TRBJ2-5; CDR3 protein: CASSYDWASGQETQYF
V gene: TRBV10-3; J gene: TRBJ2-1; CDR3 protein: CAISESGTSPNNEQFF
V gene: TRBV28; J gene: TRBJ1-2; CDR3 protein: CASRPQGSYGYTF
V gene: TRBV10-3; J gene: TRBJ1-6; CDR3 protein: CAISGRVESPLHF
V gene: TRBV27; J gene: TRBJ2-7; CDR3 protein: CASRISIGNLRQQYF
V gene: TRBV5-1; J gene: TRBJ2-1; CDR3 protein: CASSLPGTNALSSYNEQFF
V gene: TRBV29-1; J gene: TRBJ2-5; CDR3 protein: CSVVRGGQETQYF
V gene: TRBV6-2/TRBV6-3; J gene: TRBJ2-1; CDR3 protein: CASSYPDYEQFF
V gene: TRBV11-2; J gene: TRBJ2-2; CDR3 protein: CASSLRAGTRVMAGELFF
V gene: TRBV28; J gene: TRBJ2-2; CDR3 protein: CASRPPANTGELFF
V gene: TRBV5-1; J gene: TRBJ2-5; CDR3 protein: CASSLVATSGEYQETQYF
V gene: TRBV20-1; J gene: TRBJ1-4; CDR3 protein: CSAPLVEKLFF
V gene: TRBV12-3/TRBV12-4; J gene: TRBJ2-6; CDR3 protein: CASSSYRGSGANVLTF
V gene: TRBV27; J gene: TRBJ1-4; CDR3 protein: CASSSQGLANEKLFF
V gene: TRBV12-3/TRBV12-4; J gene: TRBJ1-2; CDR3 protein: CASSPTRGSGYTF
V gene: TRBV2; J gene: TRBJ1-2; CDR3 protein: CASSAIWTGGSYGYTF